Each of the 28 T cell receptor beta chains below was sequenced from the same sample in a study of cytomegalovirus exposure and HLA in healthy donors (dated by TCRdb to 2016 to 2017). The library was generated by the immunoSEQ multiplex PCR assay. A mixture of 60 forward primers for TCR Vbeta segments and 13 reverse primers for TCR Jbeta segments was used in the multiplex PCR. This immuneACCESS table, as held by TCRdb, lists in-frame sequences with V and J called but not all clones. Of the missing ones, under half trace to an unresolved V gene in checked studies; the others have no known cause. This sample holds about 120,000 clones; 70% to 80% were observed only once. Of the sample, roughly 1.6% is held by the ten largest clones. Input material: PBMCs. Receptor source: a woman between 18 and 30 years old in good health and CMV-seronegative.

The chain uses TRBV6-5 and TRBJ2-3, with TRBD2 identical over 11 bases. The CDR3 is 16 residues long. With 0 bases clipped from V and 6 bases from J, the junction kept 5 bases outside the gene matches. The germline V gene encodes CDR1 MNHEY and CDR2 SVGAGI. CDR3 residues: CASSYSRTSGSDTQYF. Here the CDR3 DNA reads TGTGCCAGCAGTTACTCCCGGACTAGCGGGTCGGATACGCAGTATTTT.

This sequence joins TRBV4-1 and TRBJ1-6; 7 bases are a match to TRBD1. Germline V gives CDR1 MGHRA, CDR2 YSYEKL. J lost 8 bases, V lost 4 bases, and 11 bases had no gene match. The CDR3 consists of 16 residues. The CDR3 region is CASSLVPGTVYSPLHF. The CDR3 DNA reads TGCGCCAGCAGCCTCGTTCCCGGGACAGTTTATTCACCCCTCCACTTT.

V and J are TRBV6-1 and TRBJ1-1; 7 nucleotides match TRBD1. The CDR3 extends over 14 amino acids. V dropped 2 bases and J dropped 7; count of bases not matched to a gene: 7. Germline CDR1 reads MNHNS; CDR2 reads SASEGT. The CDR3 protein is CASSEWRGRGEAFF. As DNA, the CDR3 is TGTGCCAGCAGTGAATGGAGGGGGCGAGGTGAAGCTTTCTTT.

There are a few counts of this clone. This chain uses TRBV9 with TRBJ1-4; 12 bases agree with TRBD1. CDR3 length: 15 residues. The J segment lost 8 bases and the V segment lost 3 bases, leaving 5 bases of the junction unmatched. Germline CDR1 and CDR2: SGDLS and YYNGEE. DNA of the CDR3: TGTGCCAGCAGCGCCAGTGGGACAGGGGGCGAAAAACTGTTTTTT. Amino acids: CASSASGTGGEKLFF.

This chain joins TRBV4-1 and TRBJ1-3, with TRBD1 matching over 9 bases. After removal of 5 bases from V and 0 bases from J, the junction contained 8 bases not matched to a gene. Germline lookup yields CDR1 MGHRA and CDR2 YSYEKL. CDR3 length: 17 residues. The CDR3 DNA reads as TGCGCCAGCAGCTCCCCGGGGACAGGGATCTCTGGAAACACCATATATTTT. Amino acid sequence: CASSSPGTGISGNTIYF.

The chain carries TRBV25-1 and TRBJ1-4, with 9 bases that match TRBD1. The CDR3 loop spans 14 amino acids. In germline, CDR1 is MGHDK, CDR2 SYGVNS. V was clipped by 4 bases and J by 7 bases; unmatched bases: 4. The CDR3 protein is CASSAPGQGEKLFF. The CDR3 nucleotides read TGTGCCAGCAGTGCTCCGGGACAGGGTGAAAAACTGTTTTTT.

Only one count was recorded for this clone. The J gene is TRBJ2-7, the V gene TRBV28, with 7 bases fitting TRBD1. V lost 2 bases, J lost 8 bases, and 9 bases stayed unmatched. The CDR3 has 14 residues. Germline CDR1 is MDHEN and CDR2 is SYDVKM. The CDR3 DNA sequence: TGTGCCAGCAGTTTAACAGGGGCCCGAGCCAAGCAGTACTTC. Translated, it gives CASSLTGARAKQYF. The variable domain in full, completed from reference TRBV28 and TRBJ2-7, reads DVKVTQSSRYLVKRTGEKVFLECVQDMDHENMFWYRQDPGLGLRLIYFSYDVKMKEKGDIPEGYSVSREKKERFSLILESASTNQTSMYLCASSLTGARAKQYFGPGTRLTVT.

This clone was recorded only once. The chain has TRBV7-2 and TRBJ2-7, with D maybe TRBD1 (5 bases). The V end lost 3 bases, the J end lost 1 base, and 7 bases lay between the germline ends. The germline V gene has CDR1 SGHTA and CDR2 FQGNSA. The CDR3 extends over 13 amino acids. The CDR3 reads CASSFRQSYEQYF. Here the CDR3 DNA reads TGTGCCAGCAGCTTCCGACAGTCCTACGAGCAGTACTTC.

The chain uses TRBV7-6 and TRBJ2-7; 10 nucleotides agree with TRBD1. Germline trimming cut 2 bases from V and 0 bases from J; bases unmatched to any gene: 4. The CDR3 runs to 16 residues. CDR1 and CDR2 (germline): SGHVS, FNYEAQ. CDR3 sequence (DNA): TGTGCCAGCAGCTTATTGGGACAGGGGAGCTCCTACGAGCAGTACTTC. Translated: CASSLLGQGSSYEQYF.

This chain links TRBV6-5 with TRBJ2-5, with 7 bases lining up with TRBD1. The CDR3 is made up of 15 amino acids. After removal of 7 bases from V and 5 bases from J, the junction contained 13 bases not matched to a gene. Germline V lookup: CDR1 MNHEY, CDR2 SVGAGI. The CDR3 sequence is CASNTLGQAQETQYF. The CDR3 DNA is TGTGCCAGCAACACCCTAGGACAGGCCCAGGAGACCCAGTACTTC.

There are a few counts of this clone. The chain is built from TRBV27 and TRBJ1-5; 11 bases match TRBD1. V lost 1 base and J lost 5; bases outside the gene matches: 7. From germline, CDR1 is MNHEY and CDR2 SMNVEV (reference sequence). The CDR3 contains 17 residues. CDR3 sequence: CASSLLSGQGGYQPQHF. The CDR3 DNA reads TGTGCCAGCAGTTTATTATCGGGACAGGGGGGGTATCAGCCCCAGCATTTT.

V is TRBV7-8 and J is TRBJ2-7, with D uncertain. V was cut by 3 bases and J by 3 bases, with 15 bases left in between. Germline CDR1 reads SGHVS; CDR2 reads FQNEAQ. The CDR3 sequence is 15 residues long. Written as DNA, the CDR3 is TGTGCCAGCAGCTTGTCTAGAAACTTCCTCTACGAGCAGTACTTC. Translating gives CASSLSRNFLYEQYF.

The CDR3 DNA is TGTGCCAGCAGTGAAGGGGCAGCTGGAAACACCATATATTTT. Amino acid sequence: CASSEGAAGNTIYF. The rearrangement links TRBV6-1 to TRBJ1-3; the D is unclear. The V gene's germline CDR1 is MNHNS and CDR2 SASEGT. V gave up 1 base and J gave up 2 bases, with 6 bases separating them. The CDR3 length is 14 residues.

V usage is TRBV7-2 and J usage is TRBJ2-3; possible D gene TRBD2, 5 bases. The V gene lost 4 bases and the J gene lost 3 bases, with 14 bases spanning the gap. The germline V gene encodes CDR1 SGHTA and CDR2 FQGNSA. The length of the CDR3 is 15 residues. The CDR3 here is CASSSRREGTDTQYF. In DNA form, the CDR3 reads TGTGCCAGCAGCTCCCGCCGAGAGGGAACAGATACGCAGTATTTT.

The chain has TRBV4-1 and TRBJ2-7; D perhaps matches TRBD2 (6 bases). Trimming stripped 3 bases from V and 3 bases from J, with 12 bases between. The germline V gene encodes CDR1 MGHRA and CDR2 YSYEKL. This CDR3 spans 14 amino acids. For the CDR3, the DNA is TGCGCCAGCAGCCAGGAGTGGGGAGGCTACGAGCAGTACTTC. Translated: CASSQEWGGYEQYF.

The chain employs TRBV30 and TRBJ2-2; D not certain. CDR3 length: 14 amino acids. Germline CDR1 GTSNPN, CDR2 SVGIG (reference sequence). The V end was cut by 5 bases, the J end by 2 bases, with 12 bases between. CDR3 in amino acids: CAWGRRFNTGELFF. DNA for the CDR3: TGTGCCTGGGGAAGGAGATTTAACACCGGGGAGCTGTTTTTT. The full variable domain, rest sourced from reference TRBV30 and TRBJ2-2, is SQTIHQWPATLVQPVGSPLSLECTVEGTSNPNLYWYRQAAGRGLQLLFYSVGIGQISSEVPQNLSASRPQDRQFILSSKKLLLSDSGFYLCAWGRRFNTGELFFGEGSRLTVL.

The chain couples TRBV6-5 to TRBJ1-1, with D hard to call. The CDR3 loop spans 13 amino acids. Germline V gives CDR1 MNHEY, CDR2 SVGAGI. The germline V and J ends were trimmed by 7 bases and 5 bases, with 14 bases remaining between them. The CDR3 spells CASIRPGTTEAFF. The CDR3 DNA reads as TGTGCCAGCATTAGGCCGGGAACAACTGAAGCTTTCTTT.

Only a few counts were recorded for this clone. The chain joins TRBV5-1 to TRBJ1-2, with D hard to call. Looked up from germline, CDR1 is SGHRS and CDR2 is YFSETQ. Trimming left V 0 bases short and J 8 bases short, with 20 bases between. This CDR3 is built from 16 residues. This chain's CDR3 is CASSLDKIGRSLGYTF. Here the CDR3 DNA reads TGCGCCAGCAGCTTGGATAAGATAGGGAGGTCTTTGGGCTACACCTTC. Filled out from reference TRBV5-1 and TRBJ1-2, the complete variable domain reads KAGVTQTPRYLIKTRGQQVTLSCSPISGHRSVSWYQQTPGQGLQFLFEYFSETQRNKGNFPGRFSGRQFSNSRSEMNVSTLELGDSALYLCASSLDKIGRSLGYTFGSGTRLTVV.

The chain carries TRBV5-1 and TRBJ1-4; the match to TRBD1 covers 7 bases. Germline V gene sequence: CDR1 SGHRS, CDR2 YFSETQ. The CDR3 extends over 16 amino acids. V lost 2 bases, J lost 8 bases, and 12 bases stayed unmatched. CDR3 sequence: CASSLIQGSGREKLFF. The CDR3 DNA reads TGCGCCAGCAGCTTAATACAGGGGAGTGGAAGGGAAAAACTGTTTTTT.

CDR3 in amino acids: CASRGRGHYSNQPQHF. Here the CDR3 DNA reads TGTGCCAGTCGTGGCAGGGGCCATTATAGCAATCAGCCCCAGCATTTT. The V call is TRBV28, the J call TRBJ1-5, with D tentatively TRBD1 (6 bases). CDR3 size: 16 residues. The germline V gene encodes CDR1 MDHEN and CDR2 SYDVKM. Trimming left V 9 bases short and J 0 bases short, with 18 bases between.

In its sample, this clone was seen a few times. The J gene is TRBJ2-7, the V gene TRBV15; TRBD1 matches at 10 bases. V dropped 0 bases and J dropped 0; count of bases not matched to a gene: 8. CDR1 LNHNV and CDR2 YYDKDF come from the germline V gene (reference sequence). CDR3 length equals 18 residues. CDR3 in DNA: TGTGCCACCAGCAGAGATAGAGCGGGGGACAGGGGCTCCTACGAGCAGTACTTC. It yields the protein CATSRDRAGDRGSYEQYF.

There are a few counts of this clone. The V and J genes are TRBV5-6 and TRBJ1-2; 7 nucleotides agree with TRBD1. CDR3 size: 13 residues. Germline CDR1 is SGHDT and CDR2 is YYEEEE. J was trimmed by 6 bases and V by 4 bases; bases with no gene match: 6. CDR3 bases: TGTGCCAGCAGCCAAGACAGGGCGGATGGCTACACCTTC. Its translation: CASSQDRADGYTF.

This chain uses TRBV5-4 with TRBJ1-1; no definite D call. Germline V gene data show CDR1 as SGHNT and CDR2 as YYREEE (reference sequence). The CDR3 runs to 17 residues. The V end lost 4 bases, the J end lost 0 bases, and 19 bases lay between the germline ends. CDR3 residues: CASSPASERHMNTEAFF. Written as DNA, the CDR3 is TGTGCCAGCAGCCCGGCGAGTGAGAGGCACATGAACACTGAAGCTTTCTTT.

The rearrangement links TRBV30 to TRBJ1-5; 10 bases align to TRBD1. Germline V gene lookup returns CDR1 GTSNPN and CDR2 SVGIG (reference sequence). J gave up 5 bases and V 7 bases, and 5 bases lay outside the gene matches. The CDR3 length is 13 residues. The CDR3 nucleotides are TGTGCCTTACGGGACAGGGGAGATCAGCCCCAGCATTTT. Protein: CALRDRGDQPQHF.

The CDR3 is CAIERGLTYNEQFF. Here the CDR3 DNA reads TGTGCCATTGAGCGGGGGTTAACCTACAATGAGCAGTTCTTC. This chain links TRBV2 with TRBJ2-1, with TRBD2 matching 8 bases. The length of the CDR3 is 14 residues. V lost 10 bases, J lost 2 bases, and 7 bases stayed unmatched. Germline assignment: CDR1 SNHLY and CDR2 FYNNEI. The full variable domain, its missing parts supplied by reference TRBV2 and TRBJ2-1, is EPEVTQTPSHQVTQMGQEVILRCVPISNHLYFYWYRQILGQKVEFLVSFYNNEISEKSEIFDDQFSVERPDGSNFTLKIRSTKLEDSAMYFCAIERGLTYNEQFFGPGTRLTVL.

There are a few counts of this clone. CDR3 sequence: CASSSDGGNTIYF. The CDR3 nucleotides read TGTGCCAGCAGCTCCGACGGGGGAAACACCATATATTTT. The chain uses TRBV9 and TRBJ1-3; D not certain. Per the germline V gene, CDR1 is SGDLS and CDR2 is YYNGEE. Trimming pared 4 bases from V and 4 bases from J, leaving 9 bases between. This CDR3 region has 13 residues.

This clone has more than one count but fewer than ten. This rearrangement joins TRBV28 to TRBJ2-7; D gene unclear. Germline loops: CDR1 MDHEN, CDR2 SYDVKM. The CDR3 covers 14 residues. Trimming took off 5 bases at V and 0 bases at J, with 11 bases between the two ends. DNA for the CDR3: TGTGCCAGCAGTGCCCCACAGAGCTCCTACGAGCAGTACTTC. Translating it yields CASSAPQSSYEQYF.

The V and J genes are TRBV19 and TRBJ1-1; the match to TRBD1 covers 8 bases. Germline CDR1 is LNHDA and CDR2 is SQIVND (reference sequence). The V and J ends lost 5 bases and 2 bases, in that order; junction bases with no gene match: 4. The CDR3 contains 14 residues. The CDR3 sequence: CASSLQGGNTEAFF. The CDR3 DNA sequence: TGTGCCAGTAGTTTACAGGGGGGCAACACTGAAGCTTTCTTT.